The source of this T cell receptor beta chain is a study of blood T cells in healthy people across ages (dated by TCRdb to between 2014 and 2017). Context from the whole study: In model experiments, template switching captured roughly one uniquely barcoded TCR beta cDNA molecule for every two T cells. The study measured age-related changes in TCR beta repertoire diversity using deep sequencing normalized with unique cDNA molecular identifiers. The donors were split into four age groups: young (average about 16 years), middle-aged (about 40), aged (roughly 60) and long-lived (roughly 86). To avoid experimental bias, donors of different ages were distributed randomly across sequencing lanes. For two donors (one aged 18 to 30 and one aged 80 or older), the study analyzed two additional independent replicas of 1 million unique cDNA reads from the same blood draw. General study outcomes and caveats: The CMV infection status of donors was not known, potentially confounding age-related changes in expanded clonotypes. Observed TCR beta diversity per million T cells fell roughly linearly with age, and a significant reduction was already apparent by age around 36. Bulk unsorted PBMC profiling prevented conclusive comparison of naive and antigen-experienced compartments. The long-lived group showed more naive CD4+ T cells, fewer expanded clones and increased TCR diversity than the aged group, suggesting age selection. Total diversity estimates from one million sequenced T cells were considered lower bounds and underestimates. A strong correlation was found between observed TCR beta diversity and the percentage of naive T cells measured by flow cytometry.

The approximately 39 donors, aged roughly 6 to 95 years, were systemically healthy Caucasian individuals from Russia. Each donor gave roughly 9.5 milliliters of peripheral blood, collected into EDTA-treated Vacutainer tubes. Ficoll-Paque density-gradient centrifugation was used to isolate PBMCs, with at least 7 million obtained per sample. Trizol reagent was used to extract total RNA from the PBMCs, yielding at least 5 micrograms per sample. For every donor, flow cytometry on a PBMC aliquot measured the percentage of naive CD45RAhigh/CD27high T cells. Trimming takes 4 bases from V and 2 bases from J, and the germline ends sit 16 bases apart. The cysteine opens and the phenylalanine closes a CDR3 of 16 amino acids. The entry retains the CDR3 DNA only, 48 bases that are in frame from base 1. Taken from the germline V gene, the CDR1 and CDR2 loops are ENHRY and SYGVKD. About this clonotype: The antigen this receptor binds is unknown. No base quality information exists; no much larger clone differs at one position.

The receptor library was made with 5' RACE. Reads for this sample came from an Illumina HiSeq 2500. A second PCR of roughly 6 to 11 cycles was run with a J-beta primer mix and a sample-barcoded 5' primer. A template-switch 5' adaptor carrying 12 random nucleotides introduced a unique molecular identifier onto each TCR beta cDNA molecule. Each sample yielded at least 2.5 million CDR3-containing paired-end reads. All of the RNA was converted into first-strand cDNA using the Mint cDNA synthesis kit, with a TRBC-specific oligonucleotide serving as the primer. All cDNA was treated with uracil-DNA glycosylase and then went through a first 18-cycle PCR with the universal primers M1SS and BC2_uni_R. On the authors' methods: Each sample was normalized by randomly selecting 1 million high-quality reads, each carrying a distinct molecular identifier. Reads sharing molecular identifiers were discarded rather than binned into consensus sequences. MiTCR, run with a Q25 quality threshold and the strictest error-elimination algorithm, handled CDR3 identification, clonotype clustering and error correction. A nonparametric unseen species model using Euler transformation provided a lower-bound estimate of total TCR beta diversity. Using fastp at Q25 and MiXCR, TCRdb reprocessed the public reads and kept productive beta chains. Rows with one shared CDR3 protein collapse into an entry with the most common genes and DNA. For this entry, the V and J calls and clone size follow TCRdb and not the study's own pipeline. This sample gives roughly 1.6 million distinct CDR3 sequences in total; 34% of them show up just once. The top ten constitute around 10% of the sample.

The source is a woman aged 30 to 39 in good health. The rearrangement joined TRBV10-3 to TRBJ2-3; the D segment is perhaps TRBD1 or TRBD2, each sharing 5 matched bases. Sequenced: blood. This receptor has the CDR3 CAISGNPGPNTDTQYF. In nucleotides, the sequence is TGTGCCATCAGTGGAAACCCGGGACCTAACACAGATACGCAGTATTTT.